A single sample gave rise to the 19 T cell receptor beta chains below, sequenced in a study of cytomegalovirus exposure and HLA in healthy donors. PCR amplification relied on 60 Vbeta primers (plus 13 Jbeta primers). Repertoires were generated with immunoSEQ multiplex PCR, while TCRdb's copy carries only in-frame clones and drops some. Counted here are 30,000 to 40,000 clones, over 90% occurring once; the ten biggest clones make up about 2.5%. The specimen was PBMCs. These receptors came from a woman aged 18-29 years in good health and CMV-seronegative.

This CDR3 is CASSLTAQERGGEQYF. The CDR3 DNA reads as TGTGCCAGCAGCTTAACTGCGCAGGAACGTGGAGGCGAGCAGTACTTC. This sequence joins TRBV7-9 and TRBJ2-7; D may be TRBD2 (5 bases). V lost 2 bases to trimming and J lost 6 bases, with 20 bases between them. The CDR3 runs 16 residues. Germline assignment: CDR1 SEHNR and CDR2 FQNEAQ (reference sequence).

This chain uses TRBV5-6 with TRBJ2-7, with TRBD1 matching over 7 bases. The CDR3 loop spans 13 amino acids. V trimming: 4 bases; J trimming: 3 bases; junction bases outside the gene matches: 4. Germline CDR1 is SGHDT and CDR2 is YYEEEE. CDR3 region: CASSPTGFYEQYF. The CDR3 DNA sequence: TGTGCCAGCAGCCCGACAGGGTTCTACGAGCAGTACTTC.

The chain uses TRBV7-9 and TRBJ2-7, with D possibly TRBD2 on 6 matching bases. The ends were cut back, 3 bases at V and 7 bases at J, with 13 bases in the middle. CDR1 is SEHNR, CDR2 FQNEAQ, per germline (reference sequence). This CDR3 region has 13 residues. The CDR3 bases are TGTGCCAGCAGCTTTAGGGGAGGCTGGGAGCAGTACTTC. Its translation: CASSFRGGWEQYF.

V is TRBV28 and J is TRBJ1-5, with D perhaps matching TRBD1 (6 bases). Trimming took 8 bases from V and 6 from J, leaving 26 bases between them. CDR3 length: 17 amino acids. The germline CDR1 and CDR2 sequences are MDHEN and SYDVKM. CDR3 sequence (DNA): TGTGCCAGCCCCCCTCCCGGCGGGGGGGCGGCCGGTCAGCCCCAGCATTTT. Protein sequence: CASPPPGGGAAGQPQHF. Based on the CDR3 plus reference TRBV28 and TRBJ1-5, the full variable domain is DVKVTQSSRYLVKRTGEKVFLECVQDMDHENMFWYRQDPGLGLRLIYFSYDVKMKEKGDIPEGYSVSREKKERFSLILESASTNQTSMYLCASPPPGGGAAGQPQHFGDGTRLSIL.

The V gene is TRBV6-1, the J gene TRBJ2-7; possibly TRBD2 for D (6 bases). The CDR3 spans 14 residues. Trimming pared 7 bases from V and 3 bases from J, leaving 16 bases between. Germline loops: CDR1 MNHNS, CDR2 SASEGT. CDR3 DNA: TGTGCCAGCATCCCGGGACTGGATGTCTACGAGCAGTACTTC. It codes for CASIPGLDVYEQYF.

In nucleotides, the CDR3 is TGTGCCAGCAGTGGACAGCGGGGCAACTCCTACAATGAGCAGTTCTTC. Its translation is CASSGQRGNSYNEQFF. V and J are TRBV6-1 and TRBJ2-1; 7 bases map to TRBD2. Germline V gives CDR1 MNHNS, CDR2 SASEGT. The CDR3 sequence is 16 residues long. With 4 bases clipped from V and 0 bases from J, the junction kept 6 bases outside the gene matches.

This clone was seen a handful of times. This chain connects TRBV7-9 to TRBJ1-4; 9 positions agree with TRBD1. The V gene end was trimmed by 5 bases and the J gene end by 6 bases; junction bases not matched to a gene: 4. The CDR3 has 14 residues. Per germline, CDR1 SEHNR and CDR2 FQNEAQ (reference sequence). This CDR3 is CASSPGTGYEKLFF. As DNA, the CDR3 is TGTGCCAGCAGCCCCGGGACAGGGTATGAAAAACTGTTTTTT.

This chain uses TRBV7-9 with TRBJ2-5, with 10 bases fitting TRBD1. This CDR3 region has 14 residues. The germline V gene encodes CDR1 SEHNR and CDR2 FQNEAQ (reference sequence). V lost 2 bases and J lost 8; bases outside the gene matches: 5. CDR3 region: CASSLLGQGGTQYF. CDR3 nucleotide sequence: TGTGCCAGCAGCTTATTAGGACAGGGGGGAACCCAGTACTTC.

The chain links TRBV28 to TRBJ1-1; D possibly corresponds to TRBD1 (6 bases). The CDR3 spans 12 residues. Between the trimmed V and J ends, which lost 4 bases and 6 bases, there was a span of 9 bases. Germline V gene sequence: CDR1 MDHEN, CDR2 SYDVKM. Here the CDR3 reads CASSSRGSEAFF. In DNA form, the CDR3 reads TGTGCCAGCAGTTCCAGGGGATCTGAAGCTTTCTTT.

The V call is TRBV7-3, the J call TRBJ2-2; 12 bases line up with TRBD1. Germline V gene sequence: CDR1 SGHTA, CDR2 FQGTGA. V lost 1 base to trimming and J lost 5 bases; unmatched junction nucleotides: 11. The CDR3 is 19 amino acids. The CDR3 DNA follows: TGTGCCAGCAGCTTAAGCATCCGCGGGACAGGGGGCCGGACCGGGGAGCTGTTTTTT. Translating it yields CASSLSIRGTGGRTGELFF.

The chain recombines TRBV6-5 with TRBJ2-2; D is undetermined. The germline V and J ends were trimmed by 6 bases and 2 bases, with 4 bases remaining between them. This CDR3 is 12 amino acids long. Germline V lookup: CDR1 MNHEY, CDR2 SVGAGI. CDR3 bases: TGTGCCAGCAGCCGTAACACCGGGGAGCTGTTTTTT. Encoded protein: CASSRNTGELFF.

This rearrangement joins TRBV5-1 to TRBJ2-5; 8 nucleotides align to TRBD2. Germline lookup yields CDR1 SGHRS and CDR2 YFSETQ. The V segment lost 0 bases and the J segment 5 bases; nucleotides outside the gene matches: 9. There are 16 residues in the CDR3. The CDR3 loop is CASSLAAAGELETQYF. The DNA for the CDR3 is TGCGCCAGCAGCTTGGCCGCAGCGGGAGAGCTGGAGACCCAGTACTTC.

The CDR3 DNA reads as TGTGCCAGCTCACCCGGACTAGCGGGAGGGCTAAAAAGTCCCTACGAGCAGTACTTC. As protein: CASSPGLAGGLKSPYEQYF. The chain combines TRBV18 with TRBJ2-7, with 15 bases aligning to TRBD2. V lost 3 bases and J lost 2; bases outside the gene matches: 11. Germline V gene data show CDR1 as KGHSH and CDR2 as LQKENI. This CDR3 has 19 amino acids.

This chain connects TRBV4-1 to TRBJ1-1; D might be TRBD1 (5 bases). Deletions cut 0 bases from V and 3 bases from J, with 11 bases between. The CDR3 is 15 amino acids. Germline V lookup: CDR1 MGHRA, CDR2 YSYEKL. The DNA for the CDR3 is TGCGCCAGCAGCCAAGAGCCGGGGGTTCACACTGAAGCTTTCTTT. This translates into CASSQEPGVHTEAFF.

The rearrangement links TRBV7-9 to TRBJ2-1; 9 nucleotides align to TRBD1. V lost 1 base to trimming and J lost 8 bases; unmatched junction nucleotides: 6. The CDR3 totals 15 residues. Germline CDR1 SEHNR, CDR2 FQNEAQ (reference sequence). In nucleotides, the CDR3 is TGTGCCAGCAGCTTAGGACAGGGGGTGGGCGATGAGCAGTTCTTC. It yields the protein CASSLGQGVGDEQFF.

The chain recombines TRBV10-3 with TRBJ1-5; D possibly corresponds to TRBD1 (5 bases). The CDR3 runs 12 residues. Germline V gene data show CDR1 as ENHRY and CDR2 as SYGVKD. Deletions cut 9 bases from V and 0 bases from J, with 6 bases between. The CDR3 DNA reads TGTGCCATAGGGGATAGCAATCAGCCCCAGCATTTT. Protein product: CAIGDSNQPQHF.

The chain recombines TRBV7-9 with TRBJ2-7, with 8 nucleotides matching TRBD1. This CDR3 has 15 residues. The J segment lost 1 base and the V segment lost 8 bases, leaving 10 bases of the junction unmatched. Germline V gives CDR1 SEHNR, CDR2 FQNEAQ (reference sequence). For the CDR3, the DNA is TGTGCCAGCCTCGAAAAGAGGGACAGGTCCTACGAGCAGTACTTC. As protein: CASLEKRDRSYEQYF.

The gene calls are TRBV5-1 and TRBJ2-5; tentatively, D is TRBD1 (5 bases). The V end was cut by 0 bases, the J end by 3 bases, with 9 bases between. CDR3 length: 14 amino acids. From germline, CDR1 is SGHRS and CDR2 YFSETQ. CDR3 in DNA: TGCGCCAGCAGCTTGGACCTCAGGGAAGAGACCCAGTACTTC. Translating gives CASSLDLREETQYF.

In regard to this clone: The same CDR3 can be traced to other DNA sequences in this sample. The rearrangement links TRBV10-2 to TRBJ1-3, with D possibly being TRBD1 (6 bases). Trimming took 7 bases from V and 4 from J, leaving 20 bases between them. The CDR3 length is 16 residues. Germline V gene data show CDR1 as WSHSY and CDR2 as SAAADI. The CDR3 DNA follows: TGCGCCAGCAAAGAAGCGGGGGGCGCGGGAGGAAACACCATATATTTT. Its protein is CASKEAGGAGGNTIYF.